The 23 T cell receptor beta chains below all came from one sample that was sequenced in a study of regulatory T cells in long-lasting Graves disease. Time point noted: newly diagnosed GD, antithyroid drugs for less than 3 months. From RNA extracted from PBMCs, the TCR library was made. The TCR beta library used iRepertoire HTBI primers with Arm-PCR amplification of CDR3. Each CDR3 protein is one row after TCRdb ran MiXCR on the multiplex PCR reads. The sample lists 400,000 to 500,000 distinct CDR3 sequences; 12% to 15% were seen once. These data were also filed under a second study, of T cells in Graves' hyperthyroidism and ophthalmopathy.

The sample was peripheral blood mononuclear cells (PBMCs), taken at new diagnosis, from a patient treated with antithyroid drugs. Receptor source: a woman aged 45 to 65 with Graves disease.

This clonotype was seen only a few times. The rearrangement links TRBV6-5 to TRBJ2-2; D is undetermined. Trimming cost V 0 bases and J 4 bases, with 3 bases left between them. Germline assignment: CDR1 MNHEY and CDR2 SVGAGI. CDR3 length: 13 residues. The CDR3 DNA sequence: TGTGCCAGCAGTTACTCCGTCACCGGGGAGCTGTTTTTT. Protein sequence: CASSYSVTGELFF.

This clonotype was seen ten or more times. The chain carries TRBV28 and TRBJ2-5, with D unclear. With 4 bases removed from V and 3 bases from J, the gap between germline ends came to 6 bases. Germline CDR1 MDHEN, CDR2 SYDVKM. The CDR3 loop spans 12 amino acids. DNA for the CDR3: TGTGCCAGCAGTTATACAGAAGAGACCCAGTACTTC. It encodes CASSYTEETQYF.

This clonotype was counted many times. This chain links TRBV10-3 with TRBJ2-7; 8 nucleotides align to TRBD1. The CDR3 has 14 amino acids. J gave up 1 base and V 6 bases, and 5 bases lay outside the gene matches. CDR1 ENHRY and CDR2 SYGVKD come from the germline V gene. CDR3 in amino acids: CAISPGTGSYEQYF. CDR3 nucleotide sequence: TGTGCCATCAGCCCCGGGACAGGATCCTACGAGCAGTACTTC.

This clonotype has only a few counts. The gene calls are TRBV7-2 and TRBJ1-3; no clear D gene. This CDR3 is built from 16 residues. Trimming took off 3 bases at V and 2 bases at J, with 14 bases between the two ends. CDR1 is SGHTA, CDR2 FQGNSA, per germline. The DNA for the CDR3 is TGTGCCAGCAGCTTGATGTCATGGGCGCCTGGAAACACCATATATTTT. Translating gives CASSLMSWAPGNTIYF.

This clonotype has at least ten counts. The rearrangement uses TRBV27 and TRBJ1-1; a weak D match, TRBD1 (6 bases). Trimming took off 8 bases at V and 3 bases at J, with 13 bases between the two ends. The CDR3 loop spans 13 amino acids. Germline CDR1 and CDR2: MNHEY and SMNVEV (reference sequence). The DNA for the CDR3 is TGTGCCAGCGGATACAGGGTCGACACTGAAGCTTTCTTT. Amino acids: CASGYRVDTEAFF.

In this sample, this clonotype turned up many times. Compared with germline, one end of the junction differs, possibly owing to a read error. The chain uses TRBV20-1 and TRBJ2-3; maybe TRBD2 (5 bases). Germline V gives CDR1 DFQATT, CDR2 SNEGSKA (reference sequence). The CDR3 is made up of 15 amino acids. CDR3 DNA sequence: TGCAGTACTAGAGTTGGAGGACTTGGGACAGATACGCAGTATTTT. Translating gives CSTRVGGLGTDTQYF.

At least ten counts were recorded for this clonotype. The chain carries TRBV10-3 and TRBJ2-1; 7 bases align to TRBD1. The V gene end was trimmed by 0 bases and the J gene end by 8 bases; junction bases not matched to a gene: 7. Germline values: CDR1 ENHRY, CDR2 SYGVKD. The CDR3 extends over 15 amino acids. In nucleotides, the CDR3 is TGTGCCATCAGTGAGTCTCGGGACAGCCCCCATGAGCAGTTCTTC. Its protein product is CAISESRDSPHEQFF.

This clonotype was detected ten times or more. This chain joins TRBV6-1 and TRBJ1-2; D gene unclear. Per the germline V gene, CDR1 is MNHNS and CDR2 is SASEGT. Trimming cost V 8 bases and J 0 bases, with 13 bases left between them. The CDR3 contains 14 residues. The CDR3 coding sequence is TGTGCCAGCTTGGGCGGGAAGGCTAACTATGGCTACACCTTC. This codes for CASLGGKANYGYTF.

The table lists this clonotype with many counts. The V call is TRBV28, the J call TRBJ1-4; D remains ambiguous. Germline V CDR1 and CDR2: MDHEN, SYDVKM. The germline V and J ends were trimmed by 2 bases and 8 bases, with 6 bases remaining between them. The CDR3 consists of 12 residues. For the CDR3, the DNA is TGTGCCAGCAGTTTAGATTTAGAAAAACTGTTTTTT. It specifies CASSLDLEKLFF.

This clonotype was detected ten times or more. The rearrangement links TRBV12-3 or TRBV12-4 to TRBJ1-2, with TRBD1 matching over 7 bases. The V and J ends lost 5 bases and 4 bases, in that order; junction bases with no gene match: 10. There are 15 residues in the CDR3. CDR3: CASSPQGSWGYGYTF. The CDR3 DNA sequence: TGTGCCAGCAGTCCACAGGGGTCTTGGGGCTATGGCTACACCTTC.

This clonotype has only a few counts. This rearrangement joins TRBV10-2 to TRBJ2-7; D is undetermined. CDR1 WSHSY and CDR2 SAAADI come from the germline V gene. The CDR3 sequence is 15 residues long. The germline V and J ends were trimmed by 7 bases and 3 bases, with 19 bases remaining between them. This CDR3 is CASIPGPFPIYEQYF. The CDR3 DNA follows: TGCGCCAGCATCCCAGGCCCCTTCCCAATCTACGAGCAGTACTTC.

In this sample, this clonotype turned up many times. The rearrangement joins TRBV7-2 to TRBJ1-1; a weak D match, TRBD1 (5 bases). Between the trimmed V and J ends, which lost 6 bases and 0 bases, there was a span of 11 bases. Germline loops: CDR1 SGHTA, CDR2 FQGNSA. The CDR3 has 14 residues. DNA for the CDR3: TGTGCCAGCAGTTCGGGACTCATGAACACTGAAGCTTTCTTT. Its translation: CASSSGLMNTEAFF. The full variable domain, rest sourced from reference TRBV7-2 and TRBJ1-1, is GAGVSQSPSNKVTEKGKDVELRCDPISGHTALYWYRQSLGQGLEFLIYFQGNSAPDKSGLPSDRFSAERTGGSVSTLTIQRTQQEDSAVYLCASSSGLMNTEAFFGQGTRLTVV.

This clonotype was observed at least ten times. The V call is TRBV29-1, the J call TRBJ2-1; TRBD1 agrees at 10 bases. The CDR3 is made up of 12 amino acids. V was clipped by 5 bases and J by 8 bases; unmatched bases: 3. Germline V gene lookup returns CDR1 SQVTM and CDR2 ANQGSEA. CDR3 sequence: CSVLTGGHEQFF. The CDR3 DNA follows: TGCAGCGTTCTGACAGGGGGCCATGAGCAGTTCTTC.

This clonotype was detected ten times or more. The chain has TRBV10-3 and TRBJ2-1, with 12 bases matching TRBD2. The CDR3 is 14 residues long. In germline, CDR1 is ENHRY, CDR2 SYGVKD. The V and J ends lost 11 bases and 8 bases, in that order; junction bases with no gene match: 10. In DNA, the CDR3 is TGTGCCTCCAGAGGACTAGCGGGGTCCTATGAGCAGTTCTTC. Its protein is CASRGLAGSYEQFF.

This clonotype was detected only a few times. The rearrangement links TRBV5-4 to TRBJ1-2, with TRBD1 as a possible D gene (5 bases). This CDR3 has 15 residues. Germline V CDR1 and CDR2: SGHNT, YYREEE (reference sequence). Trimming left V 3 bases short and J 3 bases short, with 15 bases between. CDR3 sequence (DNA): TGTGCCAGCAGCTCTGGCGGCAGGGCTGACTATGGCTACACCTTC. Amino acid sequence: CASSSGGRADYGYTF. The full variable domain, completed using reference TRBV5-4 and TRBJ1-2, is ETGVTQSPTHLIKTRGQQVTLRCSSQSGHNTVSWYQQALGQGPQFIFQYYREEENGRGNFPPRFSGLQFPNYSSELNVNALELDDSALYLCASSSGGRADYGYTFGSGTRLTVV.

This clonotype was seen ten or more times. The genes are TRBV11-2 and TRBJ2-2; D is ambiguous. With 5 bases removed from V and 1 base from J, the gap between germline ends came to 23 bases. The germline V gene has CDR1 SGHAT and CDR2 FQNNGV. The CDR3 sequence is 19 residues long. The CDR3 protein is CASSRWQYIPLENTGELFF. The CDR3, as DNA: TGTGCCAGCAGCCGATGGCAGTACATCCCATTAGAGAACACCGGGGAGCTGTTTTTT.

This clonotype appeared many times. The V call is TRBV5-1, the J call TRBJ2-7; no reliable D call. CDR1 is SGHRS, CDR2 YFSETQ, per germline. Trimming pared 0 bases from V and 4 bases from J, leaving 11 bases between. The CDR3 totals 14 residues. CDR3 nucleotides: TGCGCCAGCAGCTTGGGCCCACCAAGTTACGAGCAGTACTTC. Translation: CASSLGPPSYEQYF.

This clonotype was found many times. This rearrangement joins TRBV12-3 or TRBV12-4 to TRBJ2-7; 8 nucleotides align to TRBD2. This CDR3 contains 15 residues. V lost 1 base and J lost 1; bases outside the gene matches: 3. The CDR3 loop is CASSLGGLVSYEQYF. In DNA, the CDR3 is TGTGCCAGCAGTTTAGGGGGACTAGTGTCCTACGAGCAGTACTTC.

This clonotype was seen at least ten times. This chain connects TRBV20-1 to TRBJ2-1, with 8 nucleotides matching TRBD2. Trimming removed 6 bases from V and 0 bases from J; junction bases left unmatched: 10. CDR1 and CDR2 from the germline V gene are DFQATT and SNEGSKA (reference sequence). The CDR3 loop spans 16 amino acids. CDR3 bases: TGCAGTGCCCCCGGGGGGGGCAGGAGCTCCTACAATGAGCAGTTCTTC. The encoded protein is CSAPGGGRSSYNEQFF.

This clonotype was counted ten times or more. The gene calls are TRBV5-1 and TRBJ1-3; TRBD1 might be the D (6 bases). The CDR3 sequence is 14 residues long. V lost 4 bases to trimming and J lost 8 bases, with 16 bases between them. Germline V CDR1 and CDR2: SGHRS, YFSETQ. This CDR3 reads CASSIQGNADTIYF. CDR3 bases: TGCGCCAGCAGCATACAGGGTAATGCGGACACCATATATTTT. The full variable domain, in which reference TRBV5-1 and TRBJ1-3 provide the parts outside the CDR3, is KAGVTQTPRYLIKTRGQQVTLSCSPISGHRSVSWYQQTPGQGLQFLFEYFSETQRNKGNFPGRFSGRQFSNSRSEMNVSTLELGDSALYLCASSIQGNADTIYFGEGSWLTVV.

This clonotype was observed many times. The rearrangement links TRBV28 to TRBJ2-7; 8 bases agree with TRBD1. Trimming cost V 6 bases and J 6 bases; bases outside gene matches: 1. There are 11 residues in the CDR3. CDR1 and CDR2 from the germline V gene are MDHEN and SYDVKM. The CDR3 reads CASRDRAEQYF. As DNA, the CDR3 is TGTGCCAGCAGGGACAGGGCCGAGCAGTACTTC. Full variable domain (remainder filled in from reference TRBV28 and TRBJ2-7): DVKVTQSSRYLVKRTGEKVFLECVQDMDHENMFWYRQDPGLGLRLIYFSYDVKMKEKGDIPEGYSVSREKKERFSLILESASTNQTSMYLCASRDRAEQYFGPGTRLTVT.

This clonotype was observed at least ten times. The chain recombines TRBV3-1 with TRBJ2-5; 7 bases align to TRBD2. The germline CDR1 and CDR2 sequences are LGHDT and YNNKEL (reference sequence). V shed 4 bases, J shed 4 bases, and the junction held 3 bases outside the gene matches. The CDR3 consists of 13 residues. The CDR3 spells CASSPGGSETQYF. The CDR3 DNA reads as TGTGCCAGCAGCCCGGGAGGCTCAGAGACCCAGTACTTC.

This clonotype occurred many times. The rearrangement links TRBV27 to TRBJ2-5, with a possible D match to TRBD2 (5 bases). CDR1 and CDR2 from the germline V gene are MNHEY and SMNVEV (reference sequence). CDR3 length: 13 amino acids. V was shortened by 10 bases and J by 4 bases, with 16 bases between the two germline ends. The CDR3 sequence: CANSPEGGETQYF. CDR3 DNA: TGTGCCAACTCGCCCGAGGGCGGAGAGACCCAGTACTTC.